Listed here are 16 T cell receptor beta chains from one sample, sequenced in a study of CD8+CD57+ T cells in acquired aplastic anemia. Patients selected for sequencing had displayed CD8+CD57+ cell expansion by flow cytometry. Genomic DNA served as template for TCR beta VDJ and CDR3 profiling. One entry per CDR3 protein, called by TCRdb with MiXCR from the reads. This table has a few hundred thousand distinct CDR3 sequences, approximately 32% appearing once. Source material: sorted CD4+, CD8+, or CD8+CD57+ T cells (not recorded which) from PBMCs. The receptors come from a human donor with aplastic anemia.

In this sample, this clonotype turned up a few times. V is TRBV20-1 and J is TRBJ1-4; possibly TRBD1 for D (5 bases). The V gene's germline CDR1 is DFQATT and CDR2 SNEGSKA (reference sequence). This CDR3 has 15 amino acids. V was trimmed by 3 bases and J by 7 bases, leaving 18 bases between them. The CDR3 DNA is TGCAGTGCTAGGTTTCCCGGGACCGTGGGTGAAAAACTGTTTTTT. This gives the protein CSARFPGTVGEKLFF.

This clonotype was counted many times. The genes are TRBV4-1 and TRBJ2-7, with D maybe TRBD1 (5 bases). The CDR3 has 14 amino acids. The germline V and J ends were trimmed by 1 base and 4 bases, with 11 bases remaining between them. Germline CDR1 MGHRA, CDR2 YSYEKL. CDR3: CASSQAPTDYEQYF. CDR3 coding DNA: TGCGCCAGCAGCCAAGCACCGACAGATTACGAGCAGTACTTC.

The chain has TRBV7-3 and TRBJ1-2; 12 nucleotides agree with TRBD1. J was trimmed by 8 bases and V by 4 bases; bases with no gene match: 11. The CDR3 length is 16 residues. Germline V gives CDR1 SGHTA, CDR2 FQGTGA. The DNA for the CDR3 is TGTGCCAGCAGCTCTGATCCGGGACAGGGGGCGTCAGGCTACACCTTC. This sequence encodes CASSSDPGQGASGYTF.

This clonotype was observed many times. The CDR3 bases are TGCGCCAGCAGCAGGGAGATGGGGGCAGATACGCAGTATTTT. Residues: CASSREMGADTQYF. The rearrangement joins TRBV4-1 to TRBJ2-3; either TRBD1 or TRBD2 may supply D (5 bases each). The CDR3 runs to 14 residues. V lost 5 bases to trimming and J lost 4 bases, with 13 bases between them. Germline CDR1 and CDR2: MGHRA and YSYEKL.

Many counts were recorded for this clonotype. CDR3 in amino acids: CSVGGAETQYF. CDR3 bases: TGCAGCGTTGGGGGTGCCGAGACCCAGTACTTC. The rearrangement joins TRBV29-1 to TRBJ2-5; no clear D. This CDR3 has 11 amino acids. Germline CDR1 SQVTM, CDR2 ANQGSEA. The V and J ends lost 4 bases and 5 bases respectively, with 8 bases between them.

Concerning this clonotype: A much more abundant neighbour one base away suggests this may be a read error. It is unclear where the CDR3 begins or ends on the DNA, so no DNA is shown, and the CDR3 is as TCRdb lists it. This chain joins TRBV7-2 and TRBJ2-7; no DNA check was done on the table's D call, TRBD2. Germline lookup yields CDR1 SGHTA and CDR2 FQGNSA. A total of 15 residues make up the CDR3, ends included. CDR3 loop: CASSLWASGSYEQHF.

The chain recombines TRBV4-1 with TRBJ2-3; D gene unclear. The CDR3 consists of 16 residues. Germline lookup yields CDR1 MGHRA and CDR2 YSYEKL. Trimming left V 0 bases short and J 1 base short, with 11 bases between. CDR3 in DNA: TGCGCCAGCAGCCAAGATCAAGGGTTAGGCACAGATACGCAGTATTTT. Encoded protein: CASSQDQGLGTDTQYF.

Many counts were recorded for this clonotype. The rearrangement links TRBV6-1 to TRBJ1-2; weak D call: TRBD1 (6 bases). The CDR3 is made up of 13 amino acids. V lost 3 bases to trimming and J lost 8 bases, with 13 bases between them. CDR1 and CDR2 from the germline V gene are MNHNS and SASEGT. The CDR3 sequence: CASSERAGDGYTF. Here the CDR3 DNA reads TGTGCCAGCAGTGAGAGGGCAGGGGACGGCTACACCTTC.

The rearrangement uses TRBV7-2 and TRBJ1-1; D gene unclear. The V end was cut by 1 base, the J end by 3 bases, with 9 bases between. CDR3 length: 14 residues. Germline CDR1 reads SGHTA; CDR2 reads FQGNSA. CDR3 amino acids: CASSLGGIHTEAFF. The CDR3 region has the DNA TGTGCCAGCAGCTTAGGGGGAATCCACACTGAAGCTTTCTTT.

The table lists this clonotype with many counts. The J gene is TRBJ1-6, the V gene TRBV12-3 or TRBV12-4; D possibly corresponds to TRBD1 (5 bases). Trimming shortened V by 3 bases and J by 10 bases, and 7 bases separated the two germline ends. The CDR3 consists of 12 residues. DNA for the CDR3: TGTGCCAGCAGTTTTTGGGGCTCACCCCTCCACTTT. It is translated as CASSFWGSPLHF.

CDR3 in DNA: TGTGCCAGCAGCGTAGGGTGGTCAGGTCTAGGGGGTGGAGATACGCAGTATTTT. Translation: CASSVGWSGLGGGDTQYF. This sequence joins TRBV9 and TRBJ2-3; D may be TRBD1 (6 bases). The length of the CDR3 is 18 residues. The V gene lost 0 bases and the J gene lost 5 bases, with 22 bases spanning the gap. Germline V lookup: CDR1 SGDLS, CDR2 YYNGEE.

The V gene is TRBV10-1, the J gene TRBJ1-1; 9 bases are a match to TRBD1. The CDR3 consists of 13 residues. Germline V gives CDR1 WNHNN, CDR2 SYGVQD (reference sequence). V lost 9 bases, J lost 3 bases, and 5 bases stayed unmatched. The CDR3 region has the DNA TGCGCCAGGGACAGGGGTGAGTACACTGAAGCTTTCTTT. Translated: CARDRGEYTEAFF.

The sample holds one count of this clonotype. The chain links TRBV11-2 to TRBJ2-1; 14 nucleotides line up with TRBD2. Germline CDR1 SGHAT, CDR2 FQNNGV. The V gene end was trimmed by 5 bases and the J gene end by 12 bases; junction bases not matched to a gene: 9. The CDR3 extends over 15 amino acids. The CDR3 loop is CASSLGTSGRGRQFF. The CDR3 DNA reads TGTGCCAGCAGCCTCGGGACTAGCGGGAGAGGGCGGCAGTTCTTC.

There are many counts of this clonotype. V and J are TRBV24-1 and TRBJ2-3; 8 positions match TRBD1. The germline CDR1 and CDR2 sequences are KGHDR and SFDVKD. Germline trimming cut 4 bases from V and 1 base from J; bases unmatched to any gene: 6. The CDR3 loop spans 16 amino acids. The chain's CDR3 is CATSDPRGLGTDTQYF. In nucleotides, the CDR3 is TGTGCCACCAGTGACCCCAGGGGGCTCGGCACAGATACGCAGTATTTT.

This clonotype was recorded at least ten times. This chain links TRBV7-9 with TRBJ2-1, with D uncertain. The germline V gene encodes CDR1 SEHNR and CDR2 FQNEAQ (reference sequence). The CDR3 has 13 residues. V was cut by 0 bases and J by 4 bases, with 4 bases left in between. In nucleotides, the CDR3 is TGTGCCAGCAGCTTAGCTGTTTACAATGAGCAGTTCTTC. This encodes CASSLAVYNEQFF.

V and J are TRBV9 and TRBJ2-1, with no clear D. Trimming cost V 0 bases and J 8 bases, with 18 bases left between them. The CDR3 runs 16 residues. CDR1 and CDR2 from the germline V gene are SGDLS and YYNGEE. CDR3 DNA sequence: TGTGCCAGCAGCGTAGGAGTGGCCGCGCTCCCCCATGAGCAGTTCTTC. Translating it yields CASSVGVAALPHEQFF. Complete variable domain (other parts from reference TRBV9 and TRBJ2-1): DSGVTQTPKHLITATGQRVTLRCSPRSGDLSVYWYQQSLDQGLQFLIQYYNGEERAKGNILERFSAQQFPDLHSELNLSSLELGDSALYFCASSVGVAALPHEQFFGPGTRLTVL.